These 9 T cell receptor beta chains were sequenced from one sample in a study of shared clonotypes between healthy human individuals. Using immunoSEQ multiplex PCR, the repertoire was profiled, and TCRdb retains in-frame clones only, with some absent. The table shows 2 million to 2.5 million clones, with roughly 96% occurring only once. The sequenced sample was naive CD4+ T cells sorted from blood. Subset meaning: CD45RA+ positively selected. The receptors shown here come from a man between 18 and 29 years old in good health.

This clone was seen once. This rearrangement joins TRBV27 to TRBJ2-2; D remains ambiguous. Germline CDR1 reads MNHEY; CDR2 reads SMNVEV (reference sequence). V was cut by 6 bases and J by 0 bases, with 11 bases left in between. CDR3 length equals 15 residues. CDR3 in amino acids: CASSPSRANTGELFF. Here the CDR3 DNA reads TGTGCCAGCAGCCCCTCTCGGGCGAACACCGGGGAGCTGTTTTTT.

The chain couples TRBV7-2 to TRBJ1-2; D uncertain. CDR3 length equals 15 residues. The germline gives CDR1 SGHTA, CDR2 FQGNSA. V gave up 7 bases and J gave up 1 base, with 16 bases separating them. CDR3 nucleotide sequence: TGTGCCAGCACTAAGACCGAAACGGGTAACTATGGCTACACCTTC. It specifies CASTKTETGNYGYTF.

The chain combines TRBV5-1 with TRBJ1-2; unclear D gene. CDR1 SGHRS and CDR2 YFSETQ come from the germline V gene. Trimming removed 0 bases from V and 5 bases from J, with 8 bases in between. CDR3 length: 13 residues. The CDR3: CASSLAVPYGYTF. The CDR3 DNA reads TGCGCCAGCAGCTTGGCAGTTCCTTATGGCTACACCTTC.

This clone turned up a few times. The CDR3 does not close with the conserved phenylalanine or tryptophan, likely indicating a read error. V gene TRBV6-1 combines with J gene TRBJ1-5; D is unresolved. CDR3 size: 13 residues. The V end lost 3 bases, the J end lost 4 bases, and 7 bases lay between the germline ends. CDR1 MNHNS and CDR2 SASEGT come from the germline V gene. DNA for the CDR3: TGTGCCAGCAGTGACAGTTTAAATCAGCCCCAGCATCTT. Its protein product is CASSDSLNQPQHL.

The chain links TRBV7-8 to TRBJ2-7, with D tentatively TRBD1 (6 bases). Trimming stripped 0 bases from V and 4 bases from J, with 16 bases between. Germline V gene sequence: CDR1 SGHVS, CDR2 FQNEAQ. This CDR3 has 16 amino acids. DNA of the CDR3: TGTGCCAGCAGCTTAGCGCGGAGACAGGCCGGGTACGAGCAGTACTTC. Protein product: CASSLARRQAGYEQYF.

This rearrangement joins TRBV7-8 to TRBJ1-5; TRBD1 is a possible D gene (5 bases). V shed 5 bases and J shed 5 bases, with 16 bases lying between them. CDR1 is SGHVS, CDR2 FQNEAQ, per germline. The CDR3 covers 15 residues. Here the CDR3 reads CASSPWGSLDQPQHF. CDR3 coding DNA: TGTGCCAGCAGCCCCTGGGGGAGTTTGGATCAGCCCCAGCATTTT. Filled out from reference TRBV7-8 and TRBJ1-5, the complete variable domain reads GAGVSQSPRYKVAKRGQDVALRCDPISGHVSLFWYQQALGQGPEFLTYFQNEAQLDKSGLPSDRFFAERPEGSVSTLKIQRTQQEDSAVYLCASSPWGSLDQPQHFGDGTRLSIL.

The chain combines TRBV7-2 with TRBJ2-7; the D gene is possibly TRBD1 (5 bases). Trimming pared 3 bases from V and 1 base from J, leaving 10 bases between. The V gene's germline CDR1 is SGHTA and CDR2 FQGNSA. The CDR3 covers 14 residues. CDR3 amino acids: CASSFSRQSYEQYF. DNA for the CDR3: TGTGCCAGCAGCTTCAGCAGACAGTCCTACGAGCAGTACTTC.

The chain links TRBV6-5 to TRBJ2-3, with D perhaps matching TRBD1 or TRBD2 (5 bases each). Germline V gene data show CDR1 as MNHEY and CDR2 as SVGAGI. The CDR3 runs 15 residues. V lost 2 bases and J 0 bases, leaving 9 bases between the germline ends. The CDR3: CASSYGTQSTDTQYF. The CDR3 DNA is TGTGCCAGCAGTTACGGGACCCAGAGCACAGATACGCAGTATTTT.

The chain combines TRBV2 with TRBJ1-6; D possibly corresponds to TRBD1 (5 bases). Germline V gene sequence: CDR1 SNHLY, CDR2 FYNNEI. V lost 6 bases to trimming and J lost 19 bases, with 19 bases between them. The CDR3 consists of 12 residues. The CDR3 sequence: CASRGGPIPQHF. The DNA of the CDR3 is TGTGCCAGCAGGGGGGGACCTATCCCACAACACTTT.